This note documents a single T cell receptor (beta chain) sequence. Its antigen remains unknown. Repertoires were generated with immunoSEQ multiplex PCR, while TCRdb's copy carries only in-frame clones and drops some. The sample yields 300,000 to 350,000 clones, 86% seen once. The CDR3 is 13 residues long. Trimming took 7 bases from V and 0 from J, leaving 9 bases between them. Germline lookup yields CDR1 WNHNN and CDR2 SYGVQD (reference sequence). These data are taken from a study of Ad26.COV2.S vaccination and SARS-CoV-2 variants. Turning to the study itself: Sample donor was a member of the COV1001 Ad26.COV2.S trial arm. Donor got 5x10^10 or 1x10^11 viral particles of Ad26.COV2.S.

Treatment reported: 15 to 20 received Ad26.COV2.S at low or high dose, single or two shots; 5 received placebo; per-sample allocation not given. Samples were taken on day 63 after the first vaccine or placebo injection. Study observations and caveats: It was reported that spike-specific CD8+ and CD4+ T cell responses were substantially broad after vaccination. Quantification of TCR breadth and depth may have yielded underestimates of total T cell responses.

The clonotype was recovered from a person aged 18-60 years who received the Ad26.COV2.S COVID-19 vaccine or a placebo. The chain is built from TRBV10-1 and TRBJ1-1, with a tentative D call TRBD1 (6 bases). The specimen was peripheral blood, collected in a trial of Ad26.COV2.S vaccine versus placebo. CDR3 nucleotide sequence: TGCGCCAGCACCCGGACAGTGAACACTGAAGCTTTCTTT. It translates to CASTRTVNTEAFF.